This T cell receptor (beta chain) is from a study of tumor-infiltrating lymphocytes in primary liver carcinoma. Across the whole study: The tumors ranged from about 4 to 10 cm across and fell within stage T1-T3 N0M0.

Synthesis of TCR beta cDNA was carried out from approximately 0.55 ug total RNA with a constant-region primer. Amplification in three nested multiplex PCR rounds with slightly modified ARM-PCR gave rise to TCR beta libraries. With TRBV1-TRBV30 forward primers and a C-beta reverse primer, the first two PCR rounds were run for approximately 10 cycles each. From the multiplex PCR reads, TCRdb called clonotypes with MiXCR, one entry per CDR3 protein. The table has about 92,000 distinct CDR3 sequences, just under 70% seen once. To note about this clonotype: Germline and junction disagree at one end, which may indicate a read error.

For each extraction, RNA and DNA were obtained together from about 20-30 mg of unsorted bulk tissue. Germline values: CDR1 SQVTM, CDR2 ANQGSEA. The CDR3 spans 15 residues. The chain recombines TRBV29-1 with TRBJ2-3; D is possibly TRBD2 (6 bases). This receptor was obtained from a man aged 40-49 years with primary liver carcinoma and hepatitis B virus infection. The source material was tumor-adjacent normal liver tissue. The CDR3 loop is CSVENSGTSTGTQYF. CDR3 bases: TGCAGTGTTGAAAATAGCGGTACCAGCACAGGTACGCAGTATTTT.